Following are 21 T cell receptor beta chains from one sample sequenced in a study of cytomegalovirus exposure and HLA in healthy donors. TCRdb's copy holds only in-frame clones and misses some; the assay was immunoSEQ multiplex PCR. The sample lists about 280,000 clones; just over 85% were seen once. The sample comprised PBMCs. These receptors were taken from a woman aged 18-30 years in good health and CMV-seronegative.

J is TRBJ1-2 and V is TRBV6-1; possibly TRBD1 for D (5 bases). V was clipped by 7 bases and J by 1 base, with 16 bases between them. CDR3 length: 15 residues. Germline V lookup: CDR1 MNHNS, CDR2 SASEGT. The CDR3 protein is CASNPGLMFNYGYTF. CDR3 DNA: TGTGCCAGCAACCCGGGACTGATGTTTAACTATGGCTACACCTTC.

The J gene is TRBJ1-2, the V gene TRBV5-1; TRBD1 agrees at 9 bases. The length of the CDR3 is 13 residues. Germline V gene lookup returns CDR1 SGHRS and CDR2 YFSETQ. J was trimmed by 8 bases and V by 3 bases; bases with no gene match: 5. The CDR3 bases are TGCGCCAGCAGCTGGGGACAGGGAGGAGGCTACACCTTC. This sequence encodes CASSWGQGGGYTF.

This clone was seen a single time. The V and J genes are TRBV6-4 and TRBJ2-3, with 8 bases that match TRBD2. Trimming took 2 bases from V and 2 from J; bases not matched to a gene: 0. The germline gives CDR1 MRHNA, CDR2 SNTAGT. The CDR3 has 14 residues. The CDR3 coding sequence is TGTGCCAGCAGTGACGGACTAGCCACAGATACGCAGTATTTT. The encoded protein is CASSDGLATDTQYF.

This sequence joins TRBV10-3 and TRBJ2-7, with 10 bases matching TRBD2. The V gene end was trimmed by 4 bases and the J gene end by 1 base; junction bases not matched to a gene: 7. Germline V gene data show CDR1 as ENHRY and CDR2 as SYGVKD. The CDR3 loop spans 16 amino acids. Written as DNA, the CDR3 is TGTGCCATCAGTGGATCTAGCGGGGGAGCGTCCTACGAGCAGTACTTC. Its translation: CAISGSSGGASYEQYF.

The V gene is TRBV7-2, the J gene TRBJ2-7, with D possibly matching TRBD1 (5 bases). The length of the CDR3 is 14 residues. Germline CDR1 is SGHTA and CDR2 is FQGNSA. Trimming removed 1 base at V and 3 bases at J, with 10 bases between. This chain's CDR3 is CASSLEGQGYEQYF. In DNA, the CDR3 is TGTGCCAGCAGCTTAGAGGGGCAGGGCTACGAGCAGTACTTC.

The chain links TRBV11-3 to TRBJ1-1; D possibly corresponds to TRBD1 (6 bases). CDR3 length equals 14 residues. Trimming took 1 base from V and 1 from J, leaving 7 bases between them. Looked up from germline, CDR1 is SGHNT and CDR2 is YENEEA. CDR3 DNA sequence: TGTGCCAGCAGCTTAGTAGGGGGGAACACTGAAGCTTTCTTT. Encoded protein: CASSLVGGNTEAFF.

This clone was seen only a few times. The genes are TRBV4-1 and TRBJ1-6; TRBD1 matches at 8 bases. V was clipped by 2 bases and J by 6 bases; unmatched bases: 9. CDR3 length: 17 amino acids. In germline, CDR1 is MGHRA, CDR2 YSYEKL. The DNA for the CDR3 is TGCGCCAGCAGCCAATCGGACAGGGCCGGCTTTAATTCACCCCTCCACTTT. As protein: CASSQSDRAGFNSPLHF.

The chain is built from TRBV10-2 and TRBJ2-1; tentative D call: TRBD2 (6 bases). Germline CDR1 WSHSY, CDR2 SAAADI. CDR3 length: 15 amino acids. V was trimmed by 8 bases and J by 3 bases, leaving 17 bases between them. The CDR3 DNA is TGCGCCAGCTGGAGGGTCGCTTCCGACTACAATGAGCAGTTCTTC. This codes for CASWRVASDYNEQFF.

V is TRBV11-2 and J is TRBJ2-5; 7 bases are a match to TRBD2. Germline assignment: CDR1 SGHAT and CDR2 FQNNGV. The CDR3 loop spans 15 amino acids. J lost 5 bases, V lost 1 base, and 7 bases had no gene match. The CDR3 sequence: CASSLGWGGMETQYF. For the CDR3, the DNA is TGTGCCAGCAGCTTAGGGTGGGGGGGTATGGAGACCCAGTACTTC.

This clone was counted once. This CDR3 reads CAWSVPWGSQETQYF. CDR3 sequence (DNA): TGTGCCTGGAGTGTACCGTGGGGCAGCCAAGAGACCCAGTACTTC. The rearrangement joins TRBV30 to TRBJ2-5; D is possibly TRBD1 (5 bases). The V gene's germline CDR1 is GTSNPN and CDR2 SVGIG (reference sequence). This CDR3 has 15 residues. V gave up 0 bases and J gave up 1 base, with 12 bases separating them.

The rearrangement joins TRBV28 to TRBJ1-4; tentative D call: TRBD1 (5 bases). The CDR3 loop spans 15 amino acids. Germline V gives CDR1 MDHEN, CDR2 SYDVKM. Trimming took 5 bases from V and 1 from J, leaving 11 bases between them. The DNA for the CDR3 is TGTGCCAGCAGTCTACCGGGGGGAACTAATGAAAAACTGTTTTTT. As protein: CASSLPGGTNEKLFF.

The rearrangement uses TRBV2 and TRBJ1-5; possible D gene TRBD1, 6 bases. V was pared by 3 bases and J by 4 bases, with 13 bases between. The CDR3 consists of 15 residues. Germline values: CDR1 SNHLY, CDR2 FYNNEI. The CDR3 coding sequence is TGTGCCAGCAGTGAGTCAAGGACAGTTAATCAGCCCCAGCATTTT. Translation: CASSESRTVNQPQHF.

The V gene is TRBV6-1, the J gene TRBJ1-4, with 10 bases lining up with TRBD1. Germline V lookup: CDR1 MNHNS, CDR2 SASEGT. J gave up 4 bases and V 4 bases, and 9 bases lay outside the gene matches. This CDR3 comprises 17 residues. CDR3: CASSARQGAFFNEKLFF. The DNA of the CDR3 is TGTGCCAGCAGTGCTCGACAGGGGGCCTTTTTTAATGAAAAACTGTTTTTT.

This rearrangement joins TRBV4-3 to TRBJ2-3; D is possibly TRBD1 (6 bases). CDR1 LGHNA and CDR2 YSLEER come from the germline V gene. Trimming stripped 0 bases from V and 6 bases from J, with 19 bases between. The CDR3 loop spans 17 amino acids. Written as DNA, the CDR3 is TGCGCCAGCAGCCAAGAAGACAGGAAGAACGGTCAGGATACGCAGTATTTT. Its protein is CASSQEDRKNGQDTQYF.

The chain has TRBV9 and TRBJ2-7; 10 bases map to TRBD1. Germline V lookup: CDR1 SGDLS, CDR2 YYNGEE. With V trimmed by 4 bases and J by 3 bases, 7 bases remained unmatched. The CDR3 runs 15 residues. As DNA, the CDR3 is TGTGCCAGCAGCCTCACCCGGGACAGGGGCTACGAGCAGTACTTC. Protein: CASSLTRDRGYEQYF.

The chain employs TRBV7-9 and TRBJ1-2, with D perhaps matching TRBD1 (5 bases). CDR1 and CDR2 from the germline V gene are SEHNR and FQNEAQ (reference sequence). The CDR3 extends over 12 amino acids. The V end lost 4 bases, the J end lost 6 bases, and 9 bases lay between the germline ends. The CDR3 reads CASSSREDGYTF. DNA of the CDR3: TGTGCCAGCAGCTCCAGGGAAGATGGCTACACCTTC.

The count of this clone is one. The gene calls are TRBV25-1 and TRBJ1-5, with D possibly matching TRBD1 (5 bases). The V and J ends lost 0 bases and 4 bases respectively, with 16 bases between them. The germline CDR1 and CDR2 sequences are MGHDK and SYGVNS. The CDR3 sequence is 17 residues long. The CDR3 reads CASSEYSRVVLNQPQHF. Here the CDR3 DNA reads TGTGCCAGCAGTGAATATAGCAGGGTAGTCCTTAATCAGCCCCAGCATTTT. Full variable domain (remainder filled in from reference TRBV25-1 and TRBJ1-5): EADIYQTPRYLVIGTGKKITLECSQTMGHDKMYWYQQDPGMELHLIHYSYGVNSTEKGDLSSESTVSRIRTEHFPLTLESARPSHTSQYLCASSEYSRVVLNQPQHFGDGTRLSIL.

This chain joins TRBV18 and TRBJ1-5; D remains unclear. The V and J ends lost 2 bases and 7 bases respectively, with 18 bases between them. The CDR3 extends over 16 amino acids. Germline V gives CDR1 KGHSH, CDR2 LQKENI. DNA for the CDR3: TGTGCCAGCTCACCAAGTTTTACACGGGTTGTGCAGCCCCAGCATTTT. Translated: CASSPSFTRVVQPQHF.

The gene calls are TRBV4-1 and TRBJ2-7; TRBD2 aligns across 9 bases. The CDR3 sequence is 16 residues long. The germline V gene has CDR1 MGHRA and CDR2 YSYEKL. With V trimmed by 2 bases and J by 5 bases, 10 bases remained unmatched. The CDR3 DNA reads as TGCGCCAGCAGCCAAAGTGGTAGCGGGAGTAATAACGAGCAGTACTTC. Amino acid sequence: CASSQSGSGSNNEQYF.

This rearrangement joins TRBV10-3 to TRBJ2-7, with 7 bases matching TRBD1. V shed 6 bases, J shed 3 bases, and the junction held 5 bases outside the gene matches. Germline-derived CDR1 and CDR2 are ENHRY and SYGVKD. The CDR3 has 13 amino acids. The CDR3 sequence is CAIRDRVDYEQYF. The CDR3 coding sequence is TGTGCCATCAGAGACAGGGTGGACTACGAGCAGTACTTC.

This clone showed up just once. The rearrangement joins TRBV29-1 to TRBJ2-1; 13 bases map to TRBD2. Per germline, CDR1 SQVTM and CDR2 ANQGSEA. With 6 bases clipped from V and 3 bases from J, the junction kept 5 bases outside the gene matches. This CDR3 contains 15 residues. The CDR3 DNA reads TGCAGCGTCGCAGGGACTAGCGGGGACTACAATGAGCAGTTCTTC. It specifies CSVAGTSGDYNEQFF.